These T cell receptor beta chains were read from a single sample in a study of cytotoxic CD8 clonotypes in ibrutinib-treated CLL. The assay was immunoSEQ multiplex PCR, and TCRdb's table has in-frame clones only and misses some. The sample shows 250,000 to 350,000 clones, roughly three quarters of them seen only once. The sample consisted of PBMCs, taken at disease progression, from a patient treated with ibrutinib. Receptors were obtained from a human donor with chronic lymphocytic leukemia. CDR3s include the opening cysteine and the closing phenylalanine or tryptophan. The D gene is left open where the match is weak. Clone sizes are given selectively: once, few, many, or a class where the clone is expanded.

CDR3nt: TGTGCCAGCAGCTTGGACAGTAACTATGGCTACACCTTC
CDR3aa: CASSLDSNYGYTF
abundance: .
v_gene: TRBV7-9
j_gene: TRBJ1-2
d_gene: .

CDR3nt: TGCAGCGTTGAAGATTTTGTGCAGGGACAGTGGTGGGTAGGCTATGGCTACACCTTC
CDR3aa: CSVEDFVQGQWWVGYGYTF
abundance: .
v_gene: TRBV29-1
j_gene: TRBJ1-2
d_gene: TRBD1

CDR3nt: TGTGCCAGCAGCGGAGTTCGAGCAGCCACAGATACGCAGTATTTT
CDR3aa: CASSGVRAATDTQYF
abundance: .
v_gene: TRBV5-4
j_gene: TRBJ2-3
d_gene: .

CDR3nt: TGTGCCAGCAGCTTAGGTGGGCCCAAGCAGTTCTTC
CDR3aa: CASSLGGPKQFF
abundance: .
v_gene: TRBV7-9
j_gene: TRBJ2-1
d_gene: .

CDR3nt: TGCGCCAGCAGCTTGATAGTCTTAGCGGGGGCCTACAATGAGCAGTTCTTC
CDR3aa: CASSLIVLAGAYNEQFF
abundance: .
v_gene: TRBV5-1
j_gene: TRBJ2-1
d_gene: TRBD2

CDR3nt: TGTGCCAGTACCCCGTGGCAGGGTGGCAATCAGCCCCAGCATTTT
CDR3aa: CASTPWQGGNQPQHF
abundance: .
v_gene: TRBV19
j_gene: TRBJ1-5
d_gene: .

CDR3nt: TGCAGCGTTGAAGGCAGGGGAAGAAAACTGTTTTTT
CDR3aa: CSVEGRGRKLFF
abundance: .
v_gene: TRBV29-1
j_gene: TRBJ1-4
d_gene: .

CDR3nt: TGCGCCAGCGCCCCACACGACCGGGAGCAGTACTTC
CDR3aa: CASAPHDREQYF
abundance: .
v_gene: TRBV10-2
j_gene: TRBJ2-7
d_gene: .

CDR3nt: TGTGCCAGCACGCACGGAATTTTCGGTTTAAATACTGAAGCTTTCTTT
CDR3aa: CASTHGIFGLNTEAFF
abundance: .
v_gene: TRBV18
j_gene: TRBJ1-1
d_gene: .

CDR3nt: TGTGCCAGCTCACCAGGGGAGTACACTGAAGCTTTCTTT
CDR3aa: CASSPGEYTEAFF
abundance: .
v_gene: TRBV18
j_gene: TRBJ1-1
d_gene: .

CDR3nt: TGCGCCAGCAGCCAAGAACTCCGGACAGGGGGCGAGGGTGGCTACACCTTC
CDR3aa: CASSQELRTGGEGGYTF
abundance: .
v_gene: TRBV4-1
j_gene: TRBJ1-2
d_gene: TRBD1

CDR3nt: TGTGCCAGCAGCCAAGATCTCGCACTTAGCACAGATACGCAGTATTTT
CDR3aa: CASSQDLALSTDTQYF
abundance: once
v_gene: TRBV14
j_gene: TRBJ2-3
d_gene: .

CDR3nt: TGTGCCAGTAGTATACTCCCTGGGACTAGCGGGAGGTACAATGAGCAGTTCTTC
CDR3aa: CASSILPGTSGRYNEQFF
abundance: .
v_gene: TRBV19
j_gene: TRBJ2-1
d_gene: TRBD2

CDR3nt: TGTGCCAGCTCACCACAGTTAAGAGATTCACCCCTCCACTTT
CDR3aa: CASSPQLRDSPLHF
abundance: few
v_gene: TRBV18
j_gene: TRBJ1-6
d_gene: .

CDR3nt: TGCAGTGCTCGGTGGAAAGAGACCCAGTACTTC
CDR3aa: CSARWKETQYF
abundance: .
v_gene: TRBV20-1
j_gene: TRBJ2-5
d_gene: .

CDR3nt: TGTGCCAGCAGCTCTGGGGTCACAGGCTCTGGAAACACCATATATTTT
CDR3aa: CASSSGVTGSGNTIYF
abundance: .
v_gene: TRBV5-4
j_gene: TRBJ1-3
d_gene: .